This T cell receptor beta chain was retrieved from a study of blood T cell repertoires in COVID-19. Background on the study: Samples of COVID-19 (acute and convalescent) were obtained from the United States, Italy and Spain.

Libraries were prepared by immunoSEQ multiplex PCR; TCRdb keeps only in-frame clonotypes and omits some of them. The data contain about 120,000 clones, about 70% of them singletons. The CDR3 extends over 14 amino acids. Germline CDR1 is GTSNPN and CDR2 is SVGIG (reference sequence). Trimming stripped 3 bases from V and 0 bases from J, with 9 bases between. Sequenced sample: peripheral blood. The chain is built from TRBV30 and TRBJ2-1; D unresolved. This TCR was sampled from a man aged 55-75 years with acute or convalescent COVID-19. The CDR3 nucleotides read TGTGCCTGGAGGTGGGCCACCTCCTACAATGAGCAGTTCTTC. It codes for CAWRWATSYNEQFF.